A single sample is the source of the 11 T cell receptor beta chains below, sequenced in a study of blood T cell repertoires in COVID-19. Generated by immunoSEQ multiplex PCR, the TCRdb table keeps only in-frame clones and is missing some. The sample holds fewer than 95,000 clones, 75% to 95% seen once. Sequencing used peripheral blood. The receptor set was obtained from an elderly woman with acute or convalescent COVID-19.

The chain couples TRBV28 to TRBJ1-6; D perhaps matches TRBD1 (5 bases). V lost 7 bases and J lost 7, with 14 bases in between. The CDR3 has 14 residues. Germline V gene data show CDR1 as MDHEN and CDR2 as SYDVKM. CDR3 sequence reads: CASTGPKGNSPLHF. CDR3 DNA sequence: TGTGCCAGCACCGGGCCCAAGGGGAATTCACCCCTCCACTTT.

V and J are TRBV5-3 and TRBJ2-2, with TRBD2 identical over 12 bases. TRBV5-3 is flagged as an ORF with uncertain function. V lost 0 bases and J lost 5; bases outside the gene matches: 14. The CDR3 loop spans 20 amino acids. Here the CDR3 reads CARSLVSSGRALLKTGELFF. In DNA form, the CDR3 reads TGTGCCAGAAGCTTGGTTTCTAGCGGGAGGGCCCTACTGAAAACCGGGGAGCTGTTTTTT.

The chain combines TRBV12-3 or TRBV12-4 with TRBJ2-5, with TRBD1 as a possible D gene (6 bases). The CDR3 sequence is 13 residues long. The V end lost 3 bases, the J end lost 4 bases, and 9 bases lay between the germline ends. CDR3 bases: TGTGCCAGCAGTTTCACAGGGCCAGAGACCCAGTACTTC. Amino acid sequence: CASSFTGPETQYF.

The rearrangement links TRBV6-2 or TRBV6-3 to TRBJ1-5; 9 bases are shared with TRBD1. Unmatched junction bases numbered 2, after V lost 2 bases and J lost 3 bases. The CDR3 extends over 15 amino acids. Germline V CDR1 and CDR2: MNHEY, SVGEGT. The CDR3 DNA is TGTGCCAGCAGTTACCGGGACAGGGTCAATCAGCCCCAGCATTTT. This encodes CASSYRDRVNQPQHF.

The chain combines TRBV4-1 with TRBJ2-7, with 11 bases fitting TRBD2. After removal of 4 bases from V and 4 bases from J, the junction contained 6 bases not matched to a gene. The CDR3 is made up of 15 amino acids. The V gene's germline CDR1 is MGHRA and CDR2 YSYEKL. CDR3 bases: TGCGCCAGCAGCCCACCGGGACTAGCGGCTTACGAGCAGTACTTC. It translates to CASSPPGLAAYEQYF.

CDR3 protein: CASSDRGYNSPLHF. CDR3 coding DNA: TGTGCCAGCAGTGACAGGGGCTATAATTCACCCCTCCACTTT. The chain is built from TRBV7-6 and TRBJ1-6; the match to TRBD1 covers 8 bases. Germline-derived CDR1 and CDR2 are SGHVS and FNYEAQ. The ends lost 6 bases at V and 3 bases at J; junction bases unmatched: 1. The CDR3 totals 14 residues. Supplemented by reference TRBV7-6 and TRBJ1-6, the full variable domain reads GAGVSQSPRYKVTKRGQDVALRCDPISGHVSLYWYRQALGQGPEFLTYFNYEAQQDKSGLPNDRFSAERPEGSISTLTIQRTEQRDSAMYRCASSDRGYNSPLHFGNGTRLTVT.

This clone was recorded a few times. This rearrangement joins TRBV2 to TRBJ1-5; 7 nucleotides align to TRBD1. The germline V gene encodes CDR1 SNHLY and CDR2 FYNNEI. J was trimmed by 7 bases and V by 5 bases; bases with no gene match: 5. This CDR3 contains 13 residues. Written as DNA, the CDR3 is TGTGCCAGCAGTAGGGACAGCGAGCAGCCCCAGCATTTT. Protein product: CASSRDSEQPQHF.

CDR3 DNA: TGTGCCAGCAGCCTTGGAGGGACCAACACAGATACGCAGTATTTT. As protein: CASSLGGTNTDTQYF. The V and J genes are TRBV3-1 (or the pseudogene TRBV3-2) and TRBJ2-3, with D possibly TRBD2 on 6 matching bases. This CDR3 spans 15 amino acids. V dropped 4 bases and J dropped 2 bases, with 13 bases sitting between them. Germline lookup yields CDR1 LGHDT and CDR2 YNNKEL (reference sequence).

Here the CDR3 DNA reads TGTGCCAGCAGCTCTACCGACAGGGGGTGGAGCACTGAAGCTTTCTTT. Protein sequence: CASSSTDRGWSTEAFF. This chain joins TRBV7-9 and TRBJ1-1; 9 nucleotides agree with TRBD1. Trimming removed 4 bases from V and 4 bases from J; junction bases left unmatched: 10. The CDR3 has 16 amino acids. The germline V gene has CDR1 SEHNR and CDR2 FQNEAQ (reference sequence).

V gene TRBV5-1 combines with J gene TRBJ2-1, with 12 positions matching TRBD2. V shed 7 bases, J shed 9 bases, and the junction held 11 bases outside the gene matches. This CDR3 spans 15 amino acids. The germline gives CDR1 SGHRS, CDR2 YFSETQ. The CDR3 DNA follows: TGCGCCAGCGACCCAGGACTAGCGGGAATAGTTGAGCAGTTCTTC. Amino acid sequence: CASDPGLAGIVEQFF.

This chain connects TRBV5-1 to TRBJ2-7; 11 bases agree with TRBD2. Trimming took 0 bases from V and 4 from J; bases not matched to a gene: 3. The CDR3 totals 15 residues. Looked up from germline, CDR1 is SGHRS and CDR2 is YFSETQ. The CDR3 loop is CASSLALAGGYEQYF. The CDR3 DNA reads TGCGCCAGCAGCTTGGCGCTAGCGGGAGGTTACGAGCAGTACTTC. Combining the CDR3 with reference TRBV5-1 and TRBJ2-7 gives the whole variable domain KAGVTQTPRYLIKTRGQQVTLSCSPISGHRSVSWYQQTPGQGLQFLFEYFSETQRNKGNFPGRFSGRQFSNSRSEMNVSTLELGDSALYLCASSLALAGGYEQYFGPGTRLTVT.